These 15 T cell receptor beta chains were sequenced from one sample in a study of glioma-infiltrating T cells. Using RNA template, CDR3s of TCR alpha and beta were amplified with iRepertoire arm-PCR. One entry per CDR3 protein results from TCRdb running MiXCR on the multiplex PCR reads. The sample has about 180,000 distinct CDR3 sequences; roughly two fifths are singletons. The sequencing sample was made of glioma tissue, nonneoplastic brain tissue, or PBMCs (not recorded which). These receptors were obtained from a human donor with low-grade glioma or glioblastoma, undergoing nonglioma brain surgery, or in good health (not recorded which).

For this clonotype: A much more abundant neighbour one base away suggests this may be a read error. This is likely a read error, given that the CDR3 carries no conserved phenylalanine or tryptophan at its end. The chain links TRBV6-5 to TRBJ2-7; no reliable D call. The CDR3 is made up of 13 amino acids. Germline V gene sequence: CDR1 MNHEY, CDR2 SVGAGI. V lost 2 bases to trimming and J lost 4 bases, with 9 bases between them. The CDR3 loop is CASSYRGLYEQYL. In DNA, the CDR3 is TGTGCCAGCAGTTACCGAGGCCTGTACGAGCAGTACCTC.

There are many counts of this clonotype. CDR3 region: CASRRGGLTEAFF. The CDR3, as DNA: TGTGCCAGCAGGAGGGGGGGGCTCACTGAAGCTTTCTTT. The rearrangement uses TRBV6-1 and TRBJ1-1; D perhaps matches TRBD1 (6 bases). With 6 bases removed from V and 4 bases from J, the gap between germline ends came to 12 bases. Germline V lookup: CDR1 MNHNS, CDR2 SASEGT. This CDR3 is 13 amino acids long.

This clonotype was observed many times. This rearrangement joins TRBV20-1 to TRBJ2-3, with TRBD2 as a possible D gene (6 bases). Germline V gene data show CDR1 as DFQATT and CDR2 as SNEGSKA (reference sequence). The V and J ends lost 4 bases and 7 bases respectively, with 15 bases between them. This CDR3 is built from 13 residues. CDR3 DNA: TGCAGTGCTACGCAAAGCCGGGAGTATACGCAGTATTTT. It yields the protein CSATQSREYTQYF.

About this clonotype itself: A much larger clone differs from this one at a single base, so this may be a read error. This chain links TRBV28 with TRBJ1-2; D not resolved. The CDR3 consists of 17 residues. Deletions cut 5 bases from V and 1 base from J, with 20 bases between. Germline CDR1 is MDHEN and CDR2 is SYDVKM. The CDR3 reads CASSLTSIGMINYGYTF. The CDR3 DNA sequence: TGTGCCAGCAGTCTCACAAGTATCGGCATGATTAACTATGGCTACACCTTC.

This clonotype was counted ten times or more. The chain carries TRBV27 and TRBJ1-2, with a possible D match to TRBD1 (6 bases). The CDR3 length is 12 residues. Trimming pared 6 bases from V and 6 bases from J, leaving 11 bases between. Germline-derived CDR1 and CDR2 are MNHEY and SMNVEV (reference sequence). The CDR3 is CASSPTGNGYTF. Written as DNA, the CDR3 is TGTGCCAGCAGCCCGACAGGCAATGGCTACACCTTC.

As for this clonotype: Just one base apart from a much larger clone, this may be a read error. CDR3 sequence: CASTDTWTVEAFF. CDR3 nucleotide sequence: TGTGCCAGCACCGACACGTGGACAGTAGAAGCTTTCTTT. V and J are TRBV28 and TRBJ1-1; maybe TRBD1 (6 bases). This CDR3 is 13 amino acids long. Germline CDR1 MDHEN, CDR2 SYDVKM. Trimming took off 7 bases at V and 8 bases at J, with 17 bases between the two ends.

This clonotype occurred many times. This CDR3 is CASTKSGTVNEQFF. In DNA form, the CDR3 reads TGTGCCAGCACTAAATCCGGGACAGTAAATGAGCAGTTCTTC. The chain carries TRBV28 and TRBJ2-1; 7 nucleotides match TRBD1. Germline-derived CDR1 and CDR2 are MDHEN and SYDVKM. The CDR3 contains 14 residues. V was clipped by 7 bases and J by 7 bases; unmatched bases: 10.

The CDR3 region is CASSTIGTTEAFF. The DNA of the CDR3 is TGTGCCAGTAGTACCATTGGGACCACTGAAGCTTTCTTT. The rearrangement joins TRBV19 to TRBJ1-1, with TRBD1 as a possible D gene (5 bases). Germline V gene sequence: CDR1 LNHDA, CDR2 SQIVND (reference sequence). The CDR3 has 13 amino acids. V was trimmed by 4 bases and J by 4 bases, leaving 10 bases between them.

As for this clonotype: A much larger clone lies one base from this, so it may be a read error. V is TRBV20-1 and J is TRBJ1-2, with D hard to call. V was shortened by 7 bases and J by 1 base, with 13 bases between the two germline ends. The CDR3 extends over 13 amino acids. CDR1 is DFQATT, CDR2 SNEGSKA, per germline (reference sequence). The CDR3 protein is CSVKERNNYGYTF. The CDR3 DNA reads as TGCAGTGTTAAGGAACGGAATAACTATGGCTACACCTTC.

Worth noting for this clonotype: With a much larger clone just one base away, this may be a read error. This chain joins TRBV2 and TRBJ1-5; weak D call: TRBD1 (6 bases). The germline CDR1 and CDR2 sequences are SNHLY and FYNNEI. Trimming pared 6 bases from V and 4 bases from J, leaving 10 bases between. The CDR3 loop spans 13 amino acids. The CDR3 DNA is TGTGCCAGCAGAGGGGGAAGGAATCAGCCCCAGCATTTT. As protein: CASRGGRNQPQHF.

In regard to this clonotype: Given a much more abundant clone one base away, this may be a read error. The genes are TRBV6-1 and TRBJ1-4; maybe TRBD1 (5 bases). The CDR3 runs 15 residues. From germline, CDR1 is MNHNS and CDR2 SASEGT. The ends were cut back, 7 bases at V and 5 bases at J, with 17 bases in the middle. This CDR3 is CASTDTGLPNEKLFF. DNA of the CDR3: TGTGCCAGCACTGACACGGGACTCCCGAATGAAAAACTGTTTTTT.

In its sample, this clonotype was seen a few times. The chain links TRBV30 to TRBJ1-5; possibly TRBD1 for D (6 bases). The V end was cut by 2 bases, the J end by 4 bases, with 9 bases between. This CDR3 comprises 13 residues. The germline V gene has CDR1 GTSNPN and CDR2 SVGIG (reference sequence). The CDR3, as DNA: TGTGCCTGGAGTAGGGGGGCTAATCAGCCCCAGCATTTT. Residues: CAWSRGANQPQHF.

With respect to this clonotype: A single base separates this from a much larger clone, so it may be a read error. This chain connects TRBV20-1 to TRBJ2-4; no clear D. Trimming took off 6 bases at V and 3 bases at J, with 18 bases between the two ends. This CDR3 spans 15 amino acids. Germline CDR1 is DFQATT and CDR2 is SNEGSKA (reference sequence). CDR3 sequence (DNA): TGCAGTGCACCTGAATTACAGCTAGACAAAAACATTCAGTACTTC. Its protein product is CSAPELQLDKNIQYF.

This clonotype appeared a few times. The chain is built from TRBV29-1 and TRBJ2-7, with D perhaps TRBD1 or TRBD2 (5 bases each). This CDR3 comprises 11 residues. Trimming took off 6 bases at V and 2 bases at J, with 8 bases between the two ends. Germline CDR1 SQVTM, CDR2 ANQGSEA. CDR3 nucleotide sequence: TGCAGCGTGGGGGACCCCTACGAGCAGTACTTC. This codes for CSVGDPYEQYF.

The CDR3 sequence: CSASQPRGLDTEAFF. The CDR3 nucleotides read TGCAGTGCTAGCCAACCAAGGGGTCTGGACACTGAAGCTTTCTTT. The V and J genes are TRBV20-1 and TRBJ1-1; TRBD1 is a possible D gene (5 bases). Trimming shortened V by 3 bases and J by 3 bases, and 17 bases separated the two germline ends. CDR3 size: 15 residues. Germline CDR1 reads DFQATT; CDR2 reads SNEGSKA (reference sequence).